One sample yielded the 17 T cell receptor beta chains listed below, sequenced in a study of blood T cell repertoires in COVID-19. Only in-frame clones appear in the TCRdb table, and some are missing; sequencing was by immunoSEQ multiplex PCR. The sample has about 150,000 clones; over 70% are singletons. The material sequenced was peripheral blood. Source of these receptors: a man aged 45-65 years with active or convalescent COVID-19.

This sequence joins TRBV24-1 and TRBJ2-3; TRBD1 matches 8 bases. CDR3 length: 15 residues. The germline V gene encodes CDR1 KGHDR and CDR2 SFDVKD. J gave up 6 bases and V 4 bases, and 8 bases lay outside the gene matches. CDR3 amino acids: CATSDFDRGRDTQYF. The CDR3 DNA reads TGTGCCACCAGTGACTTCGACAGGGGCAGGGATACGCAGTATTTT.

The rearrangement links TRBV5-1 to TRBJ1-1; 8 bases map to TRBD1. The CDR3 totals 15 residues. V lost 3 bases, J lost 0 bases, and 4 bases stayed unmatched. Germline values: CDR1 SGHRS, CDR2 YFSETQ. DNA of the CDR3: TGCGCCAGCAGCTGGGAGACAGGGGTGAACACTGAAGCTTTCTTT. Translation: CASSWETGVNTEAFF. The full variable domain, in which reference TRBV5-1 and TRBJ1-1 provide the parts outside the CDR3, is KAGVTQTPRYLIKTRGQQVTLSCSPISGHRSVSWYQQTPGQGLQFLFEYFSETQRNKGNFPGRFSGRQFSNSRSEMNVSTLELGDSALYLCASSWETGVNTEAFFGQGTRLTVV.

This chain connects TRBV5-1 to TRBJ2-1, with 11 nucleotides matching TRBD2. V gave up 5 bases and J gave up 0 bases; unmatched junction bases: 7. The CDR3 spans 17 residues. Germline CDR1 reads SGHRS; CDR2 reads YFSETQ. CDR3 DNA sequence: TGCGCCAGCAGTCAGCTAGCGGGAGGCCGCTCCTACAATGAGCAGTTCTTC. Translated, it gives CASSQLAGGRSYNEQFF.

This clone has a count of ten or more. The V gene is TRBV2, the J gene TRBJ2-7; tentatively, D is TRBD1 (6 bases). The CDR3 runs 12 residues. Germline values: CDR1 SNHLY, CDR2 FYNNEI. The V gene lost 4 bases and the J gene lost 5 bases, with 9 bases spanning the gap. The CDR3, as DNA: TGTGCCAGCAGTGGGGACATGGACGAGCAGTACTTC. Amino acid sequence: CASSGDMDEQYF.

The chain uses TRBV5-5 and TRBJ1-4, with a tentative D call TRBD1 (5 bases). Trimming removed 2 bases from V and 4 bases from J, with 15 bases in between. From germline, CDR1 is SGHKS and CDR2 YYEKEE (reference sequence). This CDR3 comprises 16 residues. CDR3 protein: CASSLGVETVNEKLFF. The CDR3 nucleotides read TGTGCCAGCAGCTTAGGTGTCGAGACAGTTAATGAAAAACTGTTTTTT.

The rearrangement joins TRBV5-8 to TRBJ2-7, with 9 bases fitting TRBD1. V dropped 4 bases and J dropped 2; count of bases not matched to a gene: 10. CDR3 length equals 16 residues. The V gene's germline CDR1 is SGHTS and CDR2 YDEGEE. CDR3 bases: TGTGCCAGCAGCCCTATACCGGGACAGGGCGCCTACGAGCAGTACTTC. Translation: CASSPIPGQGAYEQYF.

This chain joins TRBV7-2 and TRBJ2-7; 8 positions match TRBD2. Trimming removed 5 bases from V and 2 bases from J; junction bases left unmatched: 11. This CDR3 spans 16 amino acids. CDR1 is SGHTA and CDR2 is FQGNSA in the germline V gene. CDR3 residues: CASSVRAGGGTYEQYF. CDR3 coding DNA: TGTGCCAGCAGCGTTAGGGCGGGAGGCGGAACCTACGAGCAGTACTTC. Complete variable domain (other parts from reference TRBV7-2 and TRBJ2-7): GAGVSQSPSNKVTEKGKDVELRCDPISGHTALYWYRQSLGQGLEFLIYFQGNSAPDKSGLPSDRFSAERTGGSVSTLTIQRTQQEDSAVYLCASSVRAGGGTYEQYFGPGTRLTVT.

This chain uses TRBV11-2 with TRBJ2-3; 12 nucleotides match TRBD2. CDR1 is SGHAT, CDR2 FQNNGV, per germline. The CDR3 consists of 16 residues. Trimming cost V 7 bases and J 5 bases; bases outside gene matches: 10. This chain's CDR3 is CASTFLTSGSGDTQYF. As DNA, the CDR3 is TGTGCCAGCACCTTTTTGACTAGCGGGAGTGGAGATACGCAGTATTTT.

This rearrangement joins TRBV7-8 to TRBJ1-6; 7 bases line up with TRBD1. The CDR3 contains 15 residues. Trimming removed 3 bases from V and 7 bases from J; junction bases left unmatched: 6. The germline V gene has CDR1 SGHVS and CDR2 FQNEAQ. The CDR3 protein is CASSLVTGKNSPLHF. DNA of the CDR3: TGTGCCAGCAGCTTGGTGACAGGGAAAAATTCACCCCTCCACTTT.

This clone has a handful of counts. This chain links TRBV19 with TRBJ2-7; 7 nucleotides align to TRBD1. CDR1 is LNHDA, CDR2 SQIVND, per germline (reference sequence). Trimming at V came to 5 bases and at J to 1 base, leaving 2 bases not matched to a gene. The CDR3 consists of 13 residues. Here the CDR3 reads CASSAGGSYEQYF. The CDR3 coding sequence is TGTGCCAGTAGTGCAGGGGGATCCTACGAGCAGTACTTC.

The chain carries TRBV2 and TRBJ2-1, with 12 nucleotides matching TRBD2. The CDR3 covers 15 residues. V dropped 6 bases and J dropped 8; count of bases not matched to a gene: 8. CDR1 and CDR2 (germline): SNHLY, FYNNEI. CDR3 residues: CASSARLAGEDEQFF. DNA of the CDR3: TGTGCCAGCAGCGCTCGACTAGCGGGAGAGGATGAGCAGTTCTTC.

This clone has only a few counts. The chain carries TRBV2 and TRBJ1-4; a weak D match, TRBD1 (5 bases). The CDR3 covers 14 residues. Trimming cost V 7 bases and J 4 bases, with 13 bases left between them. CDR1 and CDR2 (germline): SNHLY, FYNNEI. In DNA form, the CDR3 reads TGTGCCAGCACAGGGTTGTGGGATAATGAAAAACTGTTTTTT. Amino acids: CASTGLWDNEKLFF.

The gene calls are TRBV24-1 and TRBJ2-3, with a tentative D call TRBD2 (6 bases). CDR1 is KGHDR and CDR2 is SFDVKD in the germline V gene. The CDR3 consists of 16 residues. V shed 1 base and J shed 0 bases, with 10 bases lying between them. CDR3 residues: CATSDFSGESTDTQYF. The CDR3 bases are TGTGCCACCAGTGATTTCTCGGGGGAGAGCACAGATACGCAGTATTTT.

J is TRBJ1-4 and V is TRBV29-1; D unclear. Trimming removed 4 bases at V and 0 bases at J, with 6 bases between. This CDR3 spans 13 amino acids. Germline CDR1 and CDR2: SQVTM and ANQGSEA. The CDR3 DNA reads TGCAGCGTTGTTGACTCAACTAATGAAAAACTGTTTTTT. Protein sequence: CSVVDSTNEKLFF.

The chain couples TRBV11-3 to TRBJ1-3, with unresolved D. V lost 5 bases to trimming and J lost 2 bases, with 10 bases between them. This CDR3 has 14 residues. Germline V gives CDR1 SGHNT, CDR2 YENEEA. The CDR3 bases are TGTGCCAGCAGCCAGAACAACGCTGGAAACACCATATATTTT. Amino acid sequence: CASSQNNAGNTIYF.

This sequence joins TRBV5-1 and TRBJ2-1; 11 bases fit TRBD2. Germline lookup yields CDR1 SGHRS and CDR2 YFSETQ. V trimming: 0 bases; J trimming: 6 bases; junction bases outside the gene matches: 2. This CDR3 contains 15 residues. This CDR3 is CASSLALAGANEQFF. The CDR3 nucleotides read TGCGCCAGCAGCTTGGCACTAGCGGGAGCCAATGAGCAGTTCTTC.

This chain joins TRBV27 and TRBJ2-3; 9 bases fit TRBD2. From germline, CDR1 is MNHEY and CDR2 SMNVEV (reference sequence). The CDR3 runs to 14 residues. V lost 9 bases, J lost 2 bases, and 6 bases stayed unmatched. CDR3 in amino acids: CASRLAASTDTQYF. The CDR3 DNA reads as TGTGCCAGTCGACTAGCGGCTTCCACAGATACGCAGTATTTT.